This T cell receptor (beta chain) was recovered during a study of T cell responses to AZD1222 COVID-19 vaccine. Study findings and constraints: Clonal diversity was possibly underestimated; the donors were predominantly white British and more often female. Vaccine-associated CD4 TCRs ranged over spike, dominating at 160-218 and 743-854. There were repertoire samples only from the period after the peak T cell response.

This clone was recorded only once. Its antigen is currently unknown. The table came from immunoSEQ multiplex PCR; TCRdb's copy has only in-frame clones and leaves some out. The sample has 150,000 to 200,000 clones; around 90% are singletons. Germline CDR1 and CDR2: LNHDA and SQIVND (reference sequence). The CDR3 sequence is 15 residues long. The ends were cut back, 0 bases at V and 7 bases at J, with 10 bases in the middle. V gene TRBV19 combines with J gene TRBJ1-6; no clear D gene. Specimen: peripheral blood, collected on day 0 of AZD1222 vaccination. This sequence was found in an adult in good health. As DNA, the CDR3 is TGTGCCAGTAGTATAGACGCCCAATGGAATTCACCCCTCCACTTT. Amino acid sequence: CASSIDAQWNSPLHF.